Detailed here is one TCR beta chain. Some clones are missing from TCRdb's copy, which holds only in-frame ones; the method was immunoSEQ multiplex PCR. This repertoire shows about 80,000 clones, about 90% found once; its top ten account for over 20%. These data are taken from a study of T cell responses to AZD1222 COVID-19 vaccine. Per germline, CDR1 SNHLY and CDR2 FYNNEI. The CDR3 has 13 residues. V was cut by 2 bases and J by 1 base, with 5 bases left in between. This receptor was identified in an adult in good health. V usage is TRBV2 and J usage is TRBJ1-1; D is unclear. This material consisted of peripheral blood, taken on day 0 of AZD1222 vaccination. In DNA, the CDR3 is TGTGCCAGCAGTGAACAGCGGAACACTGAAGCTTTCTTT. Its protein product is CASSEQRNTEAFF.